The 32 T cell receptor beta chains given below trace back to one sample, sequenced in a study of blood T cell repertoires in COVID-19. The assay was immunoSEQ multiplex PCR, and TCRdb's table has in-frame clones only and misses some. The sample gives 300,000 to 350,000 clones, 90% of which show up once; under 1.1% is in the top ten. Sequencing was done on a sample of peripheral blood. The receptors originated from a middle-aged woman with COVID-19, enrolled during active disease.

This sequence joins TRBV7-2 and TRBJ2-1; TRBD1 matches at 7 bases. V shed 6 bases, J shed 6 bases, and the junction held 8 bases outside the gene matches. The germline V gene has CDR1 SGHTA and CDR2 FQGNSA. The CDR3 is made up of 14 amino acids. CDR3 region: CASSTINRGNEQFF. CDR3 nucleotide sequence: TGTGCCAGCAGTACGATCAACAGGGGCAATGAGCAGTTCTTC.

The V and J genes are TRBV4-3 and TRBJ2-1, with 10 bases that match TRBD2. Trimming cost V 0 bases and J 3 bases; bases outside gene matches: 5. Germline CDR1 LGHNA, CDR2 YSLEER. The CDR3 is made up of 17 amino acids. CDR3 protein: CASSQDTSGTYYNEQFF. CDR3 in DNA: TGCGCCAGCAGCCAAGATACTAGCGGGACCTACTACAATGAGCAGTTCTTC.

V is TRBV7-2 and J is TRBJ2-5, with TRBD2 identical over 9 bases. Germline values: CDR1 SGHTA, CDR2 FQGNSA. The V gene end was trimmed by 6 bases and the J gene end by 4 bases; junction bases not matched to a gene: 6. This CDR3 region has 14 residues. This CDR3 is CASRHGLARETQYF. The CDR3 nucleotides are TGTGCCAGCAGACATGGACTAGCGAGAGAGACCCAGTACTTC.

This clone was seen only once. The chain has TRBV30 and TRBJ1-5; unclear D gene. Between the trimmed V and J ends, which lost 2 bases and 0 bases, there was a span of 11 bases. Germline V gene lookup returns CDR1 GTSNPN and CDR2 SVGIG (reference sequence). The CDR3 sequence is 15 residues long. The CDR3 DNA reads TGTGCCTGGAGTCTAGGAGATTCTAGCAATCAGCCCCAGCATTTT. Translation: CAWSLGDSSNQPQHF.

This clone was found a few times. The V call is TRBV19, the J call TRBJ1-1; D is unresolved. Deletions cut 2 bases from V and 0 bases from J, with 16 bases between. Germline V gives CDR1 LNHDA, CDR2 SQIVND (reference sequence). The CDR3 is 17 residues long. The CDR3 region has the DNA TGTGCCAGTAGTATACCCCAAGGAGGCAGACTGAACACTGAAGCTTTCTTT. Encoded protein: CASSIPQGGRLNTEAFF.

This clone came up a few times. The chain recombines TRBV19 with TRBJ1-1; D unresolved. Germline V gene data show CDR1 as LNHDA and CDR2 as SQIVND (reference sequence). The germline V and J ends were trimmed by 7 bases and 0 bases, with 9 bases remaining between them. The CDR3 is made up of 13 amino acids. The CDR3 spells CASNEGLNTEAFF. The CDR3 DNA is TGTGCCAGTAACGAGGGATTGAACACTGAAGCTTTCTTT.

This chain uses TRBV27 with TRBJ2-1; 12 nucleotides agree with TRBD2. The V gene end was trimmed by 5 bases and the J gene end by 4 bases; junction bases not matched to a gene: 9. The CDR3 length is 17 residues. CDR1 MNHEY and CDR2 SMNVEV come from the germline V gene (reference sequence). This chain's CDR3 is CASSPPTSGSQYNEQFF. The CDR3 bases are TGTGCCAGCAGTCCCCCGACTAGCGGGAGTCAATACAATGAGCAGTTCTTC.

The rearrangement uses TRBV29-1 and TRBJ1-1; D might be TRBD1 (5 bases). The ends were cut back, 6 bases at V and 3 bases at J, with 14 bases in the middle. Looked up from germline, CDR1 is SQVTM and CDR2 is ANQGSEA. There are 13 residues in the CDR3. The CDR3 sequence is CSVRATGYTEAFF. The CDR3 nucleotides read TGCAGCGTCAGGGCTACAGGCTACACTGAAGCTTTCTTT.

The chain carries TRBV29-1 and TRBJ1-1, with D hard to call. This CDR3 is built from 13 residues. Germline CDR1 SQVTM, CDR2 ANQGSEA. Deletions cut 3 bases from V and 0 bases from J, with 8 bases between. The CDR3 nucleotides read TGCAGCGTTGACGGAGCCATGAACACTGAAGCTTTCTTT. Its translation: CSVDGAMNTEAFF.

This chain connects TRBV5-6 to TRBJ2-7; 10 bases line up with TRBD1. The CDR3 runs to 16 residues. The germline CDR1 and CDR2 sequences are SGHDT and YYEEEE. V lost 6 bases and J lost 3; bases outside the gene matches: 12. The CDR3 here is CASTYGWDRGDYEQYF. As DNA, the CDR3 is TGTGCCAGCACCTATGGCTGGGACAGGGGAGACTACGAGCAGTACTTC.

V usage is TRBV7-6 and J usage is TRBJ1-6; 7 bases are shared with TRBD1. V lost 1 base and J lost 8; bases outside the gene matches: 5. This CDR3 contains 15 residues. Germline CDR1 is SGHVS and CDR2 is FNYEAQ. The CDR3 DNA sequence: TGTGCCAGCAGCTTAGAGGACAGGCCGGATTCACCCCTCCACTTT. Its protein is CASSLEDRPDSPLHF.

The V call is TRBV5-1, the J call TRBJ2-5, with TRBD1 matching over 7 bases. The CDR3 is 17 amino acids. The V and J ends lost 0 bases and 2 bases, in that order; junction bases with no gene match: 10. Germline values: CDR1 SGHRS, CDR2 YFSETQ. Written as DNA, the CDR3 is TGCGCCAGCAGCTTGGGAGCACAACCGGGACAGCAAGAGACCCAGTACTTC. This sequence encodes CASSLGAQPGQQETQYF.

The V gene is TRBV24-1, the J gene TRBJ2-3, with 8 bases fitting TRBD2. V lost 8 bases, J lost 3 bases, and 3 bases stayed unmatched. The CDR3 spans 13 residues. Germline assignment: CDR1 KGHDR and CDR2 SFDVKD. CDR3 sequence reads: CATTGGATDTQYF. Written as DNA, the CDR3 is TGTGCCACCACCGGGGGGGCGACAGATACGCAGTATTTT.

The rearrangement joins TRBV28 to TRBJ1-3, with 7 bases that match TRBD1. Germline CDR1 and CDR2: MDHEN and SYDVKM. The CDR3 spans 14 residues. J gave up 7 bases and V 3 bases, and 6 bases lay outside the gene matches. CDR3 amino acids: CASSFSDRVNTIYF. DNA of the CDR3: TGTGCCAGCAGTTTCTCAGACAGGGTGAACACCATATATTTT. The full variable domain, rest sourced from reference TRBV28 and TRBJ1-3, is DVKVTQSSRYLVKRTGEKVFLECVQDMDHENMFWYRQDPGLGLRLIYFSYDVKMKEKGDIPEGYSVSREKKERFSLILESASTNQTSMYLCASSFSDRVNTIYFGEGSWLTVV.

The chain couples TRBV5-4 to TRBJ2-5, with D unclear. CDR1 and CDR2 from the germline V gene are SGHNT and YYREEE (reference sequence). V lost 0 bases and J lost 3, with 6 bases in between. The CDR3 spans 13 residues. This CDR3 is CASSLDREETQYF. The CDR3 DNA is TGTGCCAGCAGCTTGGACAGAGAAGAGACCCAGTACTTC. Filled out from reference TRBV5-4 and TRBJ2-5, the complete variable domain reads ETGVTQSPTHLIKTRGQQVTLRCSSQSGHNTVSWYQQALGQGPQFIFQYYREEENGRGNFPPRFSGLQFPNYSSELNVNALELDDSALYLCASSLDREETQYFGPGTRLLVL.

This clone was recorded once. The chain links TRBV29-1 to TRBJ2-7; 7 bases line up with TRBD1. V shed 5 bases and J 7 bases; nucleotides not matched to a gene: 11. Looked up from germline, CDR1 is SQVTM and CDR2 is ANQGSEA. The CDR3 length is 13 residues. The CDR3 here is CSVRPGGQGEQYF. The CDR3 nucleotides read TGCAGCGTTCGGCCAGGGGGTCAAGGAGAGCAGTACTTC.

V and J are TRBV10-3 and TRBJ2-3, with D possibly matching TRBD1 (7 bases). With 7 bases removed from V and 4 bases from J, the gap between germline ends came to 18 bases. The CDR3 covers 15 residues. CDR1 is ENHRY, CDR2 SYGVKD, per germline. CDR3 nucleotide sequence: TGTGCCATCAATCCAAACCAGGGGGGAGCAGATACGCAGTATTTT. Translating it yields CAINPNQGGADTQYF.

V usage is TRBV19 and J usage is TRBJ1-1, with D tentatively TRBD1 (5 bases). V was shortened by 3 bases and J by 8 bases, with 16 bases between the two germline ends. Germline loops: CDR1 LNHDA, CDR2 SQIVND (reference sequence). The CDR3 contains 14 residues. Here the CDR3 DNA reads TGTGCCAGTAGTATTAGGGACTGGGCCCAGGAAGCTTTCTTT. Its translation: CASSIRDWAQEAFF.

The chain couples TRBV24-1 to TRBJ2-3; tentatively, D is TRBD1 (6 bases). V lost 2 bases, J lost 11 bases, and 10 bases lay in between. This CDR3 spans 12 amino acids. Germline assignment: CDR1 KGHDR and CDR2 SFDVKD. The CDR3 DNA is TGTGCCACCAGTGATTCAGGGGTAATGCAGTATTTT. It is translated as CATSDSGVMQYF.

The V and J genes are TRBV18 and TRBJ1-5; D unclear. Looked up from germline, CDR1 is KGHSH and CDR2 is LQKENI. The length of the CDR3 is 16 residues. Trimming removed 3 bases from V and 1 base from J, with 13 bases in between. The CDR3 loop is CASSPTARESNQPQHF. CDR3 nucleotides: TGTGCCAGCTCACCTACCGCGAGGGAGAGCAATCAGCCCCAGCATTTT.

For this clone: One end of the junction does not line up with germline, which may come from a read error. This chain connects TRBV7-7 to TRBJ2-2; D is possibly TRBD2 (6 bases). In germline, CDR1 is SSHAT, CDR2 FNYEAQ (reference sequence). This CDR3 has 15 amino acids. For the CDR3, the DNA is TGTGCTAGCAGCTTTGGCCGGGGGTTCTCGGGGGAGCTGTTTTTT. The encoded protein is CASSFGRGFSGELFF.

The chain has TRBV11-2 and TRBJ2-2, with 7 nucleotides matching TRBD1. The CDR3 sequence is 13 residues long. CDR1 and CDR2 from the germline V gene are SGHAT and FQNNGV. V dropped 8 bases and J dropped 2; count of bases not matched to a gene: 2. The CDR3 spells CASGQVNTGELFF. The DNA of the CDR3 is TGTGCCAGCGGACAGGTTAACACCGGGGAGCTGTTTTTT. The full variable domain, with the rest looked up from reference TRBV11-2 and TRBJ2-2, is EAGVAQSPRYKIIEKRQSVAFWCNPISGHATLYWYQQILGQGPKLLIQFQNNGVVDDSQLPKDRFSAERLKGVDSTLKIQPAKLEDSAVYLCASGQVNTGELFFGEGSRLTVL.

Comments on this clone: At one of its ends the junction is not consistent with the germline gene, which may arise from a read error. The rearrangement links TRBV27 to TRBJ1-5; D not resolved. This CDR3 region has 14 residues. Germline V CDR1 and CDR2: MNHEY, SMNVEV (reference sequence). The CDR3 protein is CAGSLRRGNQPQHF. In nucleotides, the CDR3 is TGTGCCGGCAGTTTACGACGGGGCAATCAGCCCCAGCATTTT.

The rearrangement links TRBV18 to TRBJ2-5; tentative D call: TRBD2 (5 bases). Germline V gives CDR1 KGHSH, CDR2 LQKENI. The CDR3 has 15 residues. V was trimmed by 3 bases and J by 4 bases, leaving 15 bases between them. CDR3 amino acids: CASSPASGKGETQYF. The DNA for the CDR3 is TGTGCCAGCTCACCTGCCAGCGGCAAGGGAGAGACCCAGTACTTC. Drawing the rest from reference TRBV18 and TRBJ2-5, the complete variable domain is NAGVMQNPRHLVRRRGQEARLRCSPMKGHSHVYWYRQLPEEGLKFMVYLQKENIIDESGMPKERFSAEFPKEGPSILRIQQVVRGDSAAYFCASSPASGKGETQYFGPGTRLLVL.

The rearrangement joins TRBV7-9 to TRBJ1-1; weak D call: TRBD1 (5 bases). V shed 1 base and J shed 1 base, with 16 bases lying between them. CDR1 is SEHNR and CDR2 is FQNEAQ in the germline V gene (reference sequence). The CDR3 is made up of 17 amino acids. This CDR3 reads CASSLVSGRRENTEAFF. CDR3 coding DNA: TGTGCCAGCAGCTTAGTGTCAGGGAGGCGGGAGAACACTGAAGCTTTCTTT.

The gene calls are TRBV3-1 (or the pseudogene TRBV3-2) and TRBJ2-2, with D unresolved. There are 14 residues in the CDR3. Trimming took off 4 bases at V and 5 bases at J, with 11 bases between the two ends. Germline V lookup: CDR1 LGHDT, CDR2 YNNKEL (reference sequence). CDR3 nucleotides: TGTGCCAGCAGCCGTCGTGCCGGGACCGGGGAGCTGTTTTTT. Residues: CASSRRAGTGELFF.

This CDR3 reads CASSLSAGGGVETQYF. The CDR3 nucleotides read TGTGCCAGCAGCCTCAGTGCGGGAGGGGGGGTGGAGACCCAGTACTTC. J is TRBJ2-5 and V is TRBV3-1 (or the pseudogene TRBV3-2); 9 bases are shared with TRBD2. Looked up from germline, CDR1 is LGHDT and CDR2 is YNNKEL (reference sequence). This CDR3 contains 16 residues. Unmatched junction bases numbered 11, after V lost 4 bases and J lost 5 bases.

The V and J genes are TRBV11-2 and TRBJ2-1; 11 bases match TRBD2. Germline trimming cut 3 bases from V and 8 bases from J; bases unmatched to any gene: 3. Per the germline V gene, CDR1 is SGHAT and CDR2 is FQNNGV. This CDR3 has 14 residues. The DNA for the CDR3 is TGTGCCAGCAGCTTGACTAGCGGGATCCATGAGCAGTTCTTC. Translation gives CASSLTSGIHEQFF.

In the case of this clone: The germline gene is not matched at one end of the junction; a read error may be the cause. This chain uses TRBV9 with TRBJ1-2; 7 nucleotides match TRBD1. The CDR3 contains 14 residues. Germline lookup yields CDR1 SGDLS and CDR2 YYNGEE. CDR3: CASSAVGAGQKAPF. The CDR3 DNA is TGTGCCAGCAGCGCCGTAGGGGCGGGACAGAAAGCTCCCTTC.

This chain connects TRBV10-1 to TRBJ1-2; 7 bases map to TRBD1. Germline V gives CDR1 WNHNN, CDR2 SYGVQD (reference sequence). The ends lost 3 bases at V and 5 bases at J; junction bases unmatched: 3. CDR3 length equals 13 residues. The CDR3 spells CASSDYRGYGYTF. DNA of the CDR3: TGCGCCAGCAGTGACTACAGGGGATATGGCTACACCTTC.

This chain joins TRBV27 and TRBJ1-1; D not resolved. Germline CDR1 is MNHEY and CDR2 is SMNVEV (reference sequence). Trimming took off 0 bases at V and 1 base at J, with 6 bases between the two ends. The CDR3 runs 14 residues. In DNA, the CDR3 is TGTGCCAGCAGTTTATCTCCGGGGAACACTGAAGCTTTCTTT. Its translation is CASSLSPGNTEAFF.

The V and J genes are TRBV12-3 or TRBV12-4 and TRBJ2-2; possible D gene TRBD2, 5 bases. Trimming removed 2 bases from V and 7 bases from J, with 8 bases in between. The CDR3 extends over 13 amino acids. CDR3 region: CASSLIGGGELFF. CDR3 in DNA: TGTGCCAGCAGTTTAATAGGAGGCGGGGAGCTGTTTTTT.